The clone carrying this T cell receptor (beta chain) was recorded at least ten times. TCRdb passed the 5' RACE reads through MiXCR, listing each CDR3 protein once. The sample contains around 210,000 distinct CDR3 sequences, 9.5% to 10% of which appear only once. This record comes from a study of T-cell memory formation after mild COVID-19. This CDR3 spans 12 amino acids. Germline V gene data show CDR1 as KGHDR and CDR2 as SFDVKD. V was clipped by 3 bases and J by 3 bases, with 4 bases between them. The clonotype comes from a man aged 18-30 years who had mild COVID-19 (a few samples of this study predate the infection). Cell type and time point are not known. The rearrangement uses TRBV24-1 and TRBJ1-2; D is ambiguous. Sequencing used PBMCs or a T cell subset sorted from them (not recorded which). This CDR3 reads CATSDEYYGYTF. For the CDR3, the DNA is TGTGCCACCAGTGATGAGTACTATGGCTACACCTTC.